The sequence of this T cell receptor beta chain was determined in a study of cytomegalovirus exposure and HLA in healthy donors. Overall study findings and caveats: The authors considered a cluster of highly shared sequence variants likely to be a sequencing artifact.

This clone appeared once. Its antigen is not identified. This CDR3 is 13 amino acids long. Per the germline V gene, CDR1 is MNHNY and CDR2 is SVGAGI (reference sequence). Trimming took 6 bases from V and 5 from J, leaving 10 bases between them. The PCR used 60 Vbeta and 13 Jbeta primers. In the study's own analysis: An analysis performed later counted roughly 80 million unique TCR beta chains (roughly 10 million of them shared). Produced via immunoSEQ multiplex PCR; TCRdb's table is partial and in-frame only. Clone size and V and J calls were adopted from that table, with D and trimming inferred from the DNA. The sample comprises around 150,000 clones, 79% of which are singletons, and roughly 6.8% rests with the top ten. Healthy bone marrow donors supplied every sample.

This chain joins TRBV6-6 and TRBJ2-2; D gene uncertain. This TCR derives from a man aged 50-59 years in good health and CMV-seropositive. Sequenced material: PBMCs. This CDR3 is CASSPSLTGELFF. The CDR3 bases are TGTGCCAGCAGCCCAAGCCTAACCGGGGAGCTGTTTTTT.